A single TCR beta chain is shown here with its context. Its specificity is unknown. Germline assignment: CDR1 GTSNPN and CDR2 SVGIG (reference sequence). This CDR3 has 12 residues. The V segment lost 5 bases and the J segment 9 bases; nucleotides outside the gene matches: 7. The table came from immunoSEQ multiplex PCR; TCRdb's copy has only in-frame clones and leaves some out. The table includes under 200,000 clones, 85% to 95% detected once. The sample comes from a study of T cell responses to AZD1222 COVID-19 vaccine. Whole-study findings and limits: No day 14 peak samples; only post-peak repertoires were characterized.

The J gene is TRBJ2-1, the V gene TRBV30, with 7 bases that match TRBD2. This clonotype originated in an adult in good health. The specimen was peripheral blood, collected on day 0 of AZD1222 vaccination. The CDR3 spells CAWVSGRGEQFF. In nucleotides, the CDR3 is TGTGCCTGGGTGAGTGGGAGGGGTGAGCAGTTCTTC.